This is a list of T cell receptor beta chains from one sample in a study of cytomegalovirus exposure and HLA in healthy donors. Some clones are missing from TCRdb's copy, which holds only in-frame ones; the method was immunoSEQ multiplex PCR. This table holds about 160,000 clones, approximately 90% found once. The sequenced sample consisted of PBMCs. These receptors were collected from a woman under 40 in good health and CMV-seronegative. CDR3s include the opening cysteine and the closing phenylalanine or tryptophan. D genes are given only for firm matches. Clone size is stated in some rows and not others, as once, few, many or a class when expanded.

len,v_gene,d_gene,j_gene,abundance,CDR3aa
15,TRBV9,TRBD1,TRBJ2-7,once,CASSVTGGSTYEQYF
18,TRBV23-1,TRBD1,TRBJ1-5,NA,CASKGLGQGAKGNQPQHF
14,TRBV5-4,NA,TRBJ1-1,once,CASSSNFMNTEAFF
17,TRBV30,TRBD1,TRBJ1-5,NA,CAWRAAAGGRAGQPQHF
17,TRBV15,NA,TRBJ1-1,NA,CATSTQGQGLMNTEAFF
16,TRBV7-8,TRBD2,TRBJ2-1,NA,CASSLLAGGTYNEQFF
15,TRBV5-1,NA,TRBJ2-7,NA,CASSPTLLQRYEQYF
14,TRBV9,TRBD2,TRBJ2-7,NA,CASSPQWAGDEQYF
13,TRBV18,NA,TRBJ2-7,NA,CASSPPARELQYF
15,TRBV9,TRBD2,TRBJ2-3,NA,CASSVEPVLAGTQYF